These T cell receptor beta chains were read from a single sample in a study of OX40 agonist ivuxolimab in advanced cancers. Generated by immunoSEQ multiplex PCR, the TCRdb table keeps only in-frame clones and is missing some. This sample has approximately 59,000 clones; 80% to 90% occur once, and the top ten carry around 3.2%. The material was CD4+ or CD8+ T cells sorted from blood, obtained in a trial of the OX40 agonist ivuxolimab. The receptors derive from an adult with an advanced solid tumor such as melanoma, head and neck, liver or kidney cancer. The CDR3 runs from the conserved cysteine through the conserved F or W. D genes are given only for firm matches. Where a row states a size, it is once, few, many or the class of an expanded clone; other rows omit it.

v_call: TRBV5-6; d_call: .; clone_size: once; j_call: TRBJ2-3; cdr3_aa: CASSLEAEANTDTQYF; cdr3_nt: TGTGCCAGCAGCTTGGAAGCGGAGGCTAACACAGATACGCAGTATTTT
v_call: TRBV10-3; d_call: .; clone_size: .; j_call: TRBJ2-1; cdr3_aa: CAVAPSEYYNEQFF; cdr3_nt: TGTGCCGTCGCCCCATCGGAATACTACAATGAGCAGTTCTTC
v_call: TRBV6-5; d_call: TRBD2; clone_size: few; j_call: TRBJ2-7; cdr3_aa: CASKATSGSYEQYF; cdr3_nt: TGTGCCAGCAAGGCGACTAGCGGGAGCTACGAGCAGTACTTC
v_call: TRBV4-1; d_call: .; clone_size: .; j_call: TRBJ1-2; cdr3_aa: CASSQGQATNYGYTF; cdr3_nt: TGCGCCAGCAGCCAAGGACAGGCTACTAACTATGGCTACACCTTC
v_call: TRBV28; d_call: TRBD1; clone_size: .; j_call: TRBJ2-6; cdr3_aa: CASSSHVRGLGANVLTF; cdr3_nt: TGTGCCAGCAGTTCGCATGTAAGGGGGCTTGGGGCCAACGTCCTGACTTTC
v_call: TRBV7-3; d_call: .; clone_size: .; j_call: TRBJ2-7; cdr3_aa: CASSLQADSYEQYF; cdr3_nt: TGTGCCAGCAGCTTACAAGCGGACTCCTACGAGCAGTACTTC
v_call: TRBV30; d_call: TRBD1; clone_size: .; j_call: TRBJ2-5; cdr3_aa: CAWSAGQGGNGETQYF; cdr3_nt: TGTGCCTGGAGCGCCGGACAGGGGGGGAATGGGGAGACCCAGTACTTC
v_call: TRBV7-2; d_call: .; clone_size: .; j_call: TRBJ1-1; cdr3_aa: CASSYTENTEAFF; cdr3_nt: TGTGCCAGCAGCTATACAGAGAACACTGAAGCTTTCTTT
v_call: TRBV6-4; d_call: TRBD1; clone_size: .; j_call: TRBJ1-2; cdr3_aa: CASRDTDRGDYGYTF; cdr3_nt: TGTGCCAGCAGGGACACGGACAGGGGGGACTATGGCTACACCTTC
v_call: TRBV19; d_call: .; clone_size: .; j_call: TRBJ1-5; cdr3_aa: CASSIVFSSNHQPQHF; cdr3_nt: TGTGCCAGTAGTATAGTTTTTAGCTCAAACCATCAGCCCCAGCATTTT
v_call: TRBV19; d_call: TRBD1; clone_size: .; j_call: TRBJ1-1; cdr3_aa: CASSSGTEGTEAFF; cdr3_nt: TGTGCCAGCTCGTCCGGGACAGAGGGGACTGAAGCTTTCTTT
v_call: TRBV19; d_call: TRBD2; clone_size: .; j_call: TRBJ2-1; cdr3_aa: CASSIGSGENNEQFF; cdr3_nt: TGTGCCAGTAGTATAGGAAGCGGGGAAAACAATGAGCAGTTCTTC
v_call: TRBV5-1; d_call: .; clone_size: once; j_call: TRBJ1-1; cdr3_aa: CASSLGGSTEAFF; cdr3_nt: TGCGCCAGCTCCCTGGGGGGGAGCACTGAAGCTTTCTTT
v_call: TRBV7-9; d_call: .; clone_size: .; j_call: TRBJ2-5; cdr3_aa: CASSFGETQYF; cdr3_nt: TGTGCCAGCAGCTTTGGGGAGACCCAGTACTTC
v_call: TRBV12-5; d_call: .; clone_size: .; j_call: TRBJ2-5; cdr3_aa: CASAPGRWETQYF; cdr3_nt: TGTGCTAGTGCCCCCGGCCGTTGGGAGACCCAGTACTTC
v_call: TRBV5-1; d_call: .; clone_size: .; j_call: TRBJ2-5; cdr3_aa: CASSAVPTNQETQYF; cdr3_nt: TGCGCCAGCAGCGCAGTCCCCACAAACCAAGAGACCCAGTACTTC
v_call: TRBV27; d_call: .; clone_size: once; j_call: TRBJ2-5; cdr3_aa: CASTREGTQYF; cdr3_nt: TGTGCCAGCACCAGGGAAGGGACCCAGTACTTC
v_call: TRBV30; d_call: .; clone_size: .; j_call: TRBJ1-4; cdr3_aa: CAWSKGQTTNEKLFF; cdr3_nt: TGTGCCTGGAGCAAAGGACAGACAACTAATGAAAAACTGTTTTTT
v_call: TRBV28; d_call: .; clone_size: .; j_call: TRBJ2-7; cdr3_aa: CASCDSSYEQYF; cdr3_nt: TGTGCCAGCTGCGACAGCTCCTACGAGCAGTACTTC
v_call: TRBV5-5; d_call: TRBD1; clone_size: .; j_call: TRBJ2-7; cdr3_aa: CASSLVPGQGTYEQYF; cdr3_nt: TGTGCCAGCAGCTTGGTCCCGGGACAGGGGACCTACGAGCAGTACTTC
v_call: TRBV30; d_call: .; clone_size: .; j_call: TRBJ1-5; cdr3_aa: CAWSVMGRKPQHF; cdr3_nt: TGTGCCTGGAGTGTTATGGGGAGGAAGCCCCAGCATTTT
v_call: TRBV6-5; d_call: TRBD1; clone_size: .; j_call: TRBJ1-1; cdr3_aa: CASHSGGVRTEAFF; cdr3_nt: TGTGCCAGCCACTCAGGGGGCGTGAGGACTGAAGCTTTCTTT
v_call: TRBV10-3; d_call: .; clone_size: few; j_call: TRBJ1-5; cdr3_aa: CAISDNGDQPQHF; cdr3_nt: TGTGCCATCAGTGATAACGGGGATCAGCCCCAGCATTTT
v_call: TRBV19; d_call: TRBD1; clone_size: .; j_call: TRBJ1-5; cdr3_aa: CASSIGTGNQPQHF; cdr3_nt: TGTGCCAGTAGTATCGGGACAGGGAATCAGCCCCAGCATTTT
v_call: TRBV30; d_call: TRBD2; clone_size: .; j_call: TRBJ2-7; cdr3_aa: CAWSNFIRLAGAEEQYF; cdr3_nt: TGTGCCTGGAGTAATTTTATCAGACTAGCGGGAGCCGAAGAGCAGTACTTC
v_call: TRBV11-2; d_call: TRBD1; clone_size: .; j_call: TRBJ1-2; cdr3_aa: CASSPGQGYGYTF; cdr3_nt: TGTGCCAGCAGTCCTGGACAGGGCTATGGCTACACCTTC
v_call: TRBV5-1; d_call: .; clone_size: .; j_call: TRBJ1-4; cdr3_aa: CASSLGNRDREKLFF; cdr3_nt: TGCGCCAGCAGCTTGGGGAACAGGGATCGCGAAAAACTGTTTTTT
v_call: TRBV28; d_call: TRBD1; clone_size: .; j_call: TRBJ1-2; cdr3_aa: CASLFWTGEGGYTF; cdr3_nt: TGTGCCAGTTTATTTTGGACAGGGGAGGGTGGCTACACCTTC
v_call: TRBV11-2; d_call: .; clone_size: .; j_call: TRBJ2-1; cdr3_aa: CASSLVLWGNEQFF; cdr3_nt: TGTGCCAGCAGCTTAGTGTTATGGGGGAATGAGCAGTTCTTC
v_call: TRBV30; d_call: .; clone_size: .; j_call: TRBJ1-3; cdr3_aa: CAWARGSGNTIYF; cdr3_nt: TGTGCCTGGGCGCGGGGCTCTGGAAACACCATATATTTT
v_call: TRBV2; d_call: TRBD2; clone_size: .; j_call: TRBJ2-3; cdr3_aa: CASTLLASGTDTQYF; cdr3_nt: TGTGCCAGCACTTTACTAGCGAGCGGCACAGATACGCAGTATTTT
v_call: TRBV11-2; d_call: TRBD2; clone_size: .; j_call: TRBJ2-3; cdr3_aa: CASSRTGSGSVTDTQYF; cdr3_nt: TGTGCCAGCAGCCGGACAGGTAGCGGGAGTGTGACAGATACGCAGTATTTT
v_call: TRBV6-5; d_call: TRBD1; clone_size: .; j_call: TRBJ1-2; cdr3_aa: CASSPATGNNYGYTF; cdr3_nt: TGTGCCAGCAGCCCCGCGACAGGGAATAACTATGGCTACACCTTC
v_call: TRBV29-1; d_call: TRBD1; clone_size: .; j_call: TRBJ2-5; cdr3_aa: CSVGGPGQIQETQYF; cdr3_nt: TGCAGCGTTGGGGGGCCGGGACAGATTCAAGAGACCCAGTACTTC
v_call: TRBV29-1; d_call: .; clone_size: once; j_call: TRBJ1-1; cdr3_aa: CSVPGPGRGYTEAFF; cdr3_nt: TGCAGCGTCCCCGGCCCGGGCCGCGGGTATACTGAAGCTTTCTTT
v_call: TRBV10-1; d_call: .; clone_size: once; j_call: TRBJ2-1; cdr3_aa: CASSETGSSYNEQFF; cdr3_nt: TGCGCCAGCAGTGAGACAGGGAGCTCCTACAATGAGCAGTTCTTC
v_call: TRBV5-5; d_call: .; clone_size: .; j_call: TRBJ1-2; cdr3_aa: CASSLGSSTGGYTF; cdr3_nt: TGTGCCAGCAGCTTGGGGTCCTCCACGGGTGGCTACACCTTC
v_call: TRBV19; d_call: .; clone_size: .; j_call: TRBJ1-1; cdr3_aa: CASRRGPYTEAFF; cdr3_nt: TGTGCCAGTAGAAGGGGCCCCTACACTGAAGCTTTCTTT
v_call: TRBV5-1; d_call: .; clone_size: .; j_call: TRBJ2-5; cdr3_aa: CASSFAQQETQYF; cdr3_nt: TGCGCCAGCAGCTTCGCACAGCAAGAGACCCAGTACTTC
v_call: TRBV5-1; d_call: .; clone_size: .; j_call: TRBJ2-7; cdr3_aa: CASSLGWGIYEQYF; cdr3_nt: TGCGCCAGCAGCTTGGGTTGGGGGATCTACGAGCAGTACTTC
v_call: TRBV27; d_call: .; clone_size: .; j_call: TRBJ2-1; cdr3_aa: CASRAGTLRLNEQFF; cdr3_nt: TGTGCCAGCAGAGCAGGGACCCTAAGGCTAAATGAGCAGTTCTTC
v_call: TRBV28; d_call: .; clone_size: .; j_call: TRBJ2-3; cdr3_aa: CASSSAGTDTQYF; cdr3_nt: TGTGCCAGCAGTTCCGCAGGGACAGATACGCAGTATTTT